This entry concerns a single T cell receptor beta chain. The CDR3 covers 16 residues. CDR1 and CDR2 from the germline V gene are MDHEN and SYDVKM. V trimming: 5 bases; J trimming: 4 bases; junction bases outside the gene matches: 11. The data are from a study of control samples from healthy donors and cancer patients. Assay: immunoSEQ multiplex PCR; the TCRdb copy retains only in-frame clones and omits some. The data hold around 68,000 clones, with roughly 82% observed a single time. This sequence was found in a man aged 50 or older in good health. The sample consisted of blood. This chain links TRBV28 with TRBJ2-7; 10 bases map to TRBD1. The CDR3 coding sequence is TGTGCCAGCAGTGTTTTTCCGGGACAGGGGCGGTACGAGCAGTACTTC. This translates into CASSVFPGQGRYEQYF.